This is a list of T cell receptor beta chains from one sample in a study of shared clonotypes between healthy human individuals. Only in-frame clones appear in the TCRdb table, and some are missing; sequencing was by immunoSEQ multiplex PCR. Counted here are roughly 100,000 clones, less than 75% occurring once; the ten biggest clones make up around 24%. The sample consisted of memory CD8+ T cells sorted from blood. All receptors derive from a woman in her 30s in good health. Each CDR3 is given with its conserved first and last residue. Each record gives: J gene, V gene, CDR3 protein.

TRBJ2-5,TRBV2,CATQRLFEETQYF
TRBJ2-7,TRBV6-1,CASTPLTSEPYEQYF
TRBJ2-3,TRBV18,CASSPSPKAEYTDTQYF
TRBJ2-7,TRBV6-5,CASRMGQGFEYEQYF
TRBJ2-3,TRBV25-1,CASSESWTPSADTQYF
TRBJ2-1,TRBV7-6,CASSLSGYNEQFF
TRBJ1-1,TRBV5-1,CASSFEQLATEAFF
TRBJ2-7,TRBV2,CASSEAGTSGRFSSYEQYF
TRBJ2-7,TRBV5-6,CASSLAILAGASYEQYF
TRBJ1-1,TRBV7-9,CASSSTAGAMNTEAFF
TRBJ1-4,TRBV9,CASSLWARRNEKLFF
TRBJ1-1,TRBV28,CASSSQSLGAFF
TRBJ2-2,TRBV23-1,CASSPRRHWAGGDPAGELFF
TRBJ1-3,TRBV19,CAGHQGSGNTIYF
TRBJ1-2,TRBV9,CASSSGAAYGYTF
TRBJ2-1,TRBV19,CASSRRSGYYNEQFF
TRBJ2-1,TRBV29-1,CSSGTGENEQFF
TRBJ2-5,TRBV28,CASSLLAGFQETQYF
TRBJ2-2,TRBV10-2,CASTDRATGELFF
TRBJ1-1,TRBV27,CASSLPRQGIAEAFF
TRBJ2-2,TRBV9,CASSLRGLATTGELFF
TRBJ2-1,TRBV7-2,CASSLSSGLYNEQFF
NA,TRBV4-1,CASSQVLAGSNYEQYF
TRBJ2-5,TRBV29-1,CSVEDAKTGEAQYF
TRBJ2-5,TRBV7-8,CASSSYSRTAEETQYF
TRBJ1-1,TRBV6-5,CASRSWQGILTEAFF